This TCR beta chain was retrieved from a study of regulatory and conventional T cells in RAG deficiency. This CDR3 has 16 amino acids. Trimming removed 3 bases from V and 3 bases from J; junction bases left unmatched: 11. Germline CDR1 GTSNPN, CDR2 SVGIG (reference sequence). Repertoires were generated with immunoSEQ multiplex PCR, while TCRdb's copy carries only in-frame clones and drops some. The sample includes around 20,000 clones, around 96% of them seen just once. Conventional CD4+ T cells were sorted from blood as CD25-low CD127-high cells. These same records also appear under a second study, on regulatory T cells. From that second work: Amplification used 52 TRBV primers and 13 TRBJ primers.

Sequencing used CD25- CD4+ T cells sorted from blood. The TCR was taken from a human donor in good health. The chain is built from TRBV30 and TRBJ2-7; TRBD1 matches 10 bases. In DNA form, the CDR3 reads TGTGCCTGGAGCGGGTCGGGACAGGGGCCTTTCTACGAGCAGTACTTC. Translation: CAWSGSGQGPFYEQYF.